Listed below are T cell receptor beta chains from one sample, sequenced in a study of T cells in localized non-small cell lung cancer. The method was immunoSEQ multiplex PCR; TCRdb's version includes in-frame clones alone and lacks a portion of them. The data contain around 28,000 clones, approximately 94% of them singletons. The specimen comprised peripheral blood, sampled before any cancer treatment. These TCRs come from a woman aged 35 to 75 with stage I lung adenocarcinoma. CDR3s include the opening cysteine and the closing phenylalanine or tryptophan. The D gene is left open where the match is weak. Only some rows state a clone size, as once, few, many or a class for expanded clones.

CDR3nt: TGTGCCAGCAGCGCGGACGTTAGCAATCAGCCCCAGCATTTT
CDR3aa: CASSADVSNQPQHF
j_gene: TRBJ1-5
v_gene: TRBV7-2
len: 14
abundance: NA
d_gene: NA

CDR3nt: TGTGCCAGCAGCTTCACGAGCTCCTACAATGAGCAGTTCTTC
CDR3aa: CASSFTSSYNEQFF
j_gene: TRBJ2-1
v_gene: TRBV11-3
len: 14
abundance: NA
d_gene: NA

CDR3nt: TGTGCCAGCAGTTCCCCGATCTACGAGCAGTACTTC
CDR3aa: CASSSPIYEQYF
j_gene: TRBJ2-7
v_gene: TRBV28
len: 12
abundance: NA
d_gene: NA

CDR3nt: TGTGCCAGTAGTATAGGGCAGGGGGGACAGCCCCAGCATTTT
CDR3aa: CASSIGQGGQPQHF
j_gene: TRBJ1-5
v_gene: TRBV19
len: 14
abundance: NA
d_gene: TRBD1

CDR3nt: TGTGCCAGCAGTTTAGGACAGGGATACACAGATACGCAGTATTTT
CDR3aa: CASSLGQGYTDTQYF
j_gene: TRBJ2-3
v_gene: TRBV27
len: 15
abundance: NA
d_gene: TRBD1

CDR3nt: TGTGCCACCTCCCGGACTAGCGGTACAGATACGCAGTATTTT
CDR3aa: CATSRTSGTDTQYF
j_gene: TRBJ2-3
v_gene: TRBV2
len: 14
abundance: NA
d_gene: TRBD2

CDR3nt: TGTGCCAGTAGTATCCCAGGCAGGTCCTACGAGCAGTACTTC
CDR3aa: CASSIPGRSYEQYF
j_gene: TRBJ2-7
v_gene: TRBV19
len: 14
abundance: NA
d_gene: NA

CDR3nt: TGTGCCAGCTCCCCCCGGGACAGTCAGGGCTACACCTTC
CDR3aa: CASSPRDSQGYTF
j_gene: TRBJ1-2
v_gene: TRBV18
len: 13
abundance: NA
d_gene: TRBD1

CDR3nt: TGTGCCAGCAGCTTAGCGCGGGGTAGCGGTGAGCAGTTCTTC
CDR3aa: CASSLARGSGEQFF
j_gene: TRBJ2-1
v_gene: TRBV7-2
len: 14
abundance: NA
d_gene: NA

CDR3nt: TGTGCCAGCAGCTTAAGACTAGCGGGGGAAGAGACCCAGTACTTC
CDR3aa: CASSLRLAGEETQYF
j_gene: TRBJ2-5
v_gene: TRBV7-8
len: 15
abundance: NA
d_gene: TRBD2

CDR3nt: TGCGCCAGCAGCCAAGGTACTCACAATGAGCAGTTCTTC
CDR3aa: CASSQGTHNEQFF
j_gene: TRBJ2-1
v_gene: TRBV4-3
len: 13
abundance: NA
d_gene: NA

CDR3nt: TGTGCCAGTAGTATAGTCAGGGCATATCAGCCCCAGCATTTT
CDR3aa: CASSIVRAYQPQHF
j_gene: TRBJ1-5
v_gene: TRBV19
len: 14
abundance: NA
d_gene: NA

CDR3nt: TGTGCCAGCACCACAGGACTAGCGGGCAATGAGCAGTTCTTC
CDR3aa: CASTTGLAGNEQFF
j_gene: TRBJ2-1
v_gene: TRBV6-1
len: 14
abundance: once
d_gene: TRBD2

CDR3nt: TGTGCCAGTAGTCTACCGGGGGACCCAAATGGCTACACCTTC
CDR3aa: CASSLPGDPNGYTF
j_gene: TRBJ1-2
v_gene: TRBV19
len: 14
abundance: NA
d_gene: NA

CDR3nt: TGTGCCAGCAGCTTGGAGTGGTCCGGGGAGCTGTTTTTT
CDR3aa: CASSLEWSGELFF
j_gene: TRBJ2-2
v_gene: TRBV5-5
len: 13
abundance: NA
d_gene: NA

CDR3nt: TGCGCCAGCAGCCCAGGCCACGGAATCTATGGCTACACCTTC
CDR3aa: CASSPGHGIYGYTF
j_gene: TRBJ1-2
v_gene: TRBV4-1
len: 14
abundance: NA
d_gene: NA

CDR3nt: TGTGCCAGTAGTGAACAGGGGGCTATCTACGAGCAGTACTTC
CDR3aa: CASSEQGAIYEQYF
j_gene: TRBJ2-7
v_gene: TRBV19
len: 14
abundance: NA
d_gene: TRBD1

CDR3nt: TGTGCCAGCAGCTTGATTCGCGGCAGGTCCGACGAGCAGTACTTC
CDR3aa: CASSLIRGRSDEQYF
j_gene: TRBJ2-7
v_gene: TRBV5-5
len: 15
abundance: once
d_gene: NA

CDR3nt: TGTGCCAGCTCACTTCGGCAAGAGACCCAGTACTTC
CDR3aa: CASSLRQETQYF
j_gene: TRBJ2-5
v_gene: TRBV18
len: 12
abundance: NA
d_gene: NA

CDR3nt: TGTGCCAGCAGCCTGAATCCGACAGGGGGCACTGAAGCTTTCTTT
CDR3aa: CASSLNPTGGTEAFF
j_gene: TRBJ1-1
v_gene: TRBV5-5
len: 15
abundance: NA
d_gene: TRBD1

CDR3nt: TGTGCCAGCAGCTTAGACCAGCCCCAGCATTTT
CDR3aa: CASSLDQPQHF
j_gene: TRBJ1-5
v_gene: TRBV11-2
len: 11
abundance: NA
d_gene: NA

CDR3nt: TGTGCCAGCAGTGTACCGACAGGGGGCGATCAGCCCCAGCATTTT
CDR3aa: CASSVPTGGDQPQHF
j_gene: TRBJ1-5
v_gene: TRBV2
len: 15
abundance: NA
d_gene: TRBD1

CDR3nt: TGTGCCAGCACCCCCGACAGAGACTACGAGCAGTACTTC
CDR3aa: CASTPDRDYEQYF
j_gene: TRBJ2-7
v_gene: TRBV2
len: 13
abundance: NA
d_gene: NA

CDR3nt: TGTGCCACCTACTGGGTGATCGATGGCTACACCTTC
CDR3aa: CATYWVIDGYTF
j_gene: TRBJ1-2
v_gene: TRBV27
len: 12
abundance: NA
d_gene: NA

CDR3nt: TGTGCCAGCAGCTTTAGTGGTCAGCCCCAGCATTTT
CDR3aa: CASSFSGQPQHF
j_gene: TRBJ1-5
v_gene: TRBV7-2
len: 12
abundance: NA
d_gene: NA

CDR3nt: TGTGCCAGCAGTTTATTCGACGCGACCTTCTACGAGCAGTACTTC
CDR3aa: CASSLFDATFYEQYF
j_gene: TRBJ2-7
v_gene: TRBV28
len: 15
abundance: NA
d_gene: NA

CDR3nt: TGTGCCAGCAGCATCTGGTGGGGGGGTGAGTTCTTC
CDR3aa: CASSIWWGGEFF
j_gene: TRBJ2-1
v_gene: TRBV7-2
len: 12
abundance: once
d_gene: TRBD2

CDR3nt: TGTGCCACCAGCAGAGATTCCGGGACAGGGCAAGAGACCCAGTACTTC
CDR3aa: CATSRDSGTGQETQYF
j_gene: TRBJ2-5
v_gene: TRBV15
len: 16
abundance: NA
d_gene: TRBD1

CDR3nt: TGTGCCAGCAGCCTTACGACGGGAATCAATCAGCCCCAGCATTTT
CDR3aa: CASSLTTGINQPQHF
j_gene: TRBJ1-5
v_gene: TRBV11-2
len: 15
abundance: NA
d_gene: NA

CDR3nt: TGTGCCAGCAGTCCCCAGAGCTCCTACAATGAGCAGTTCTTC
CDR3aa: CASSPQSSYNEQFF
j_gene: TRBJ2-1
v_gene: TRBV27
len: 14
abundance: NA
d_gene: NA

CDR3nt: TGCGCCAGCAGCCTTCCGTCGAACACTGAAGCTTTCTTT
CDR3aa: CASSLPSNTEAFF
j_gene: TRBJ1-1
v_gene: TRBV4-1
len: 13
abundance: NA
d_gene: NA

CDR3nt: TGTGCCAGCAGCCGGATGGACGCCGAGGGGGAAAAACTGTTTTTT
CDR3aa: CASSRMDAEGEKLFF
j_gene: TRBJ1-4
v_gene: TRBV6-8
len: 15
abundance: NA
d_gene: NA

CDR3nt: TGTGCCAGCAGCTACAAAGGACAGGGGGCGGACGAGCAGTACTTC
CDR3aa: CASSYKGQGADEQYF
j_gene: TRBJ2-7
v_gene: TRBV13
len: 15
abundance: NA
d_gene: TRBD1

CDR3nt: TGTGCCAGCAGCCAAGCTAACTATGGCTACACCTTC
CDR3aa: CASSQANYGYTF
j_gene: TRBJ1-2
v_gene: TRBV14
len: 12
abundance: NA
d_gene: NA

CDR3nt: TGTGCCAGCAGCCGTTCGGCGGGATCCTATAATTCACCCCTCCACTTT
CDR3aa: CASSRSAGSYNSPLHF
j_gene: TRBJ1-6
v_gene: TRBV7-2
len: 16
abundance: NA
d_gene: NA

CDR3nt: TGTGCCAGCAGCTTAGGAGGGGCCAATTCACCCCTCCACTTT
CDR3aa: CASSLGGANSPLHF
j_gene: TRBJ1-6
v_gene: TRBV11-2
len: 14
abundance: NA
d_gene: NA

CDR3nt: TGCAGCGTTGAGGAAAGGGACTACGAACAGTACTTC
CDR3aa: CSVEERDYEQYF
j_gene: TRBJ2-7
v_gene: TRBV29-1
len: 12
abundance: NA
d_gene: TRBD2

CDR3nt: TGTGCCAGCAGCGTAGCTCCAGGGGACACTGAAGCTTTCTTT
CDR3aa: CASSVAPGDTEAFF
j_gene: TRBJ1-1
v_gene: TRBV9
len: 14
abundance: NA
d_gene: NA

CDR3nt: TGCAGTGTCCGCACCAACACTGAAGCTTTCTTT
CDR3aa: CSVRTNTEAFF
j_gene: TRBJ1-1
v_gene: TRBV20-1
len: 11
abundance: NA
d_gene: NA

CDR3nt: TGTGCCAGCAGCTTAAACCGGGCCCCGCTCAGCTATGGCTACACCTTC
CDR3aa: CASSLNRAPLSYGYTF
j_gene: TRBJ1-2
v_gene: TRBV7-2
len: 16
abundance: once
d_gene: NA

CDR3nt: TGCGCCAGCAGTCTCCGGGGGTTCGGCTACGAGCAGTACTTC
CDR3aa: CASSLRGFGYEQYF
j_gene: TRBJ2-7
v_gene: TRBV23-1
len: 14
abundance: NA
d_gene: NA

CDR3nt: TGTGCCAGCAGCTACGGGACAGGTTTTTATAATTCACCCCTCCACTTT
CDR3aa: CASSYGTGFYNSPLHF
j_gene: TRBJ1-6
v_gene: TRBV7-9
len: 16
abundance: NA
d_gene: TRBD1

CDR3nt: TGCGCCAGCAGCTCCGGGACTTCGAACACCGGGGAGCTGTTTTTT
CDR3aa: CASSSGTSNTGELFF
j_gene: TRBJ2-2
v_gene: TRBV5-1
len: 15
abundance: NA
d_gene: NA

CDR3nt: TGTGCCAGCAGCGCCCAGGGGGGCACTGAAGCTTTCTTT
CDR3aa: CASSAQGGTEAFF
j_gene: TRBJ1-1
v_gene: TRBV7-7
len: 13
abundance: NA
d_gene: TRBD1

CDR3nt: TGTGCCAGTACCACGCAATCACAGCCCCAGCATTTT
CDR3aa: CASTTQSQPQHF
j_gene: TRBJ1-5
v_gene: TRBV19
len: 12
abundance: once
d_gene: NA

CDR3nt: TGTGCCAGCAGCTTCGAGCTACAAGAGACCCAGTACTTC
CDR3aa: CASSFELQETQYF
j_gene: TRBJ2-5
v_gene: TRBV7-2
len: 13
abundance: NA
d_gene: NA

CDR3nt: TGTGCCAGTAGTATCCCTAGCTACTCTGGGGCCAACGTCCTGACTTTC
CDR3aa: CASSIPSYSGANVLTF
j_gene: TRBJ2-6
v_gene: TRBV19
len: 16
abundance: NA
d_gene: NA

CDR3nt: TGTGCCAGCAGCTTAGACAGACAGAGGAAGGCTTTCTTT
CDR3aa: CASSLDRQRKAFF
j_gene: TRBJ1-1
v_gene: TRBV11-2
len: 13
abundance: NA
d_gene: NA

CDR3nt: TGTGCCAGCAGTATACTGACAGGGGGGAACACTGAAGCTTTCTTT
CDR3aa: CASSILTGGNTEAFF
j_gene: TRBJ1-1
v_gene: TRBV28
len: 15
abundance: NA
d_gene: TRBD1

CDR3nt: TGTGCCAGCAGTTGGGACCATTATGCGGGCTACACCTTC
CDR3aa: CASSWDHYAGYTF
j_gene: TRBJ1-2
v_gene: TRBV28
len: 13
abundance: NA
d_gene: NA